This TCR beta chain was profiled in a study of blood T cell repertoires in COVID-19 (dated by TCRdb to the early 2020s). Looking at the study overall: Samples covering the acute and convalescent phases of COVID-19 were provided by collaborators in the United States, Italy and Spain. The prospective study material was composed of cDNA or gDNA derived from T cells, B-cell-depleted T cells, or PBMCs. The dataset comprised deeply sampled blood TCRbeta repertoires from subjects exposed to, actively infected with, or recovered from COVID-19. The repertoires were released in a freely available public database meant as a resource for research on the immune response to SARS-CoV-2. The samples were drawn from two sources: the first 160 participants of the ongoing ImmuneRACE study, and some 1,300 subjects contributed by 6 global collaborators. Sample metadata almost always included a de-identified subject ID, COVID-19 status, age in years and sex. HLA class I and class II types, where available, came from metadata supplied by the sample provider rather than from assay-based typing.

The immunoSEQ Assay, a bias-controlled multiplex PCR, was used to amplify TCRbeta CDR3 regions from genomic DNA. The original pipeline was this. The number of nucleated cells in each sample was estimated by amplification of reference gene primers within the assay. To quantify the absolute abundance of each unique TCRbeta CDR3 rearrangement, sequence reads were collapsed and filtered. For each sample, productive Simpson clonality was calculated as the square root of Simpson's diversity index across productive rearrangements. The clones in this table, taken by TCRdb from immuneACCESS, are in-frame only. Not every clone is retained; where verified, under half of the shortfall comes from an unresolved V gene, and the cause of the rest is unknown. V and J calls and clone size are as listed in that table; D and trimming were resolved from the DNA. The sample table lists roughly 300,000 clones, about 84% of them with a count of one. The ten largest make up around 1.5% of the sample.

Summary of the overall study and its limitations: How much clinical and demographic metadata was included differed by source and by participant, and the metadata was provided uncurated.

A word on this clone: What antigen it recognizes has not been identified. No much larger clone is present one base from it, and per-base qualities are unavailable.

Collaborating institutions collected whole blood in K2EDTA tubes following their own protocols. For TCRbeta analysis, collaborators shipped samples as frozen whole blood, isolated PBMCs, or DNA extracted from either of those sample types. The source is a woman in her 50s with acute or convalescent COVID-19. The sequencing sample was made of peripheral blood.

The DNA reads TGTGCCAGCAGCTCCTTACTAACAGGGTACTCATACGAGCAGTACTTC. The translation is CASSSLLTGYSYEQYF. The chain is encoded by TRBV5-6 joined to TRBJ2-7; TRBD1 is a weak D gene call, 6 bases matching. The V and J ends are trimmed by 3 bases and 4 bases, leaving 20 bases between them. CDR1 and CDR2 are read off the germline V gene as SGHDT and YYEEEE. Inclusive of the bounding cysteine and phenylalanine, the CDR3 is 16 residues long. Left in the record is the CDR3 DNA by itself, 48 bases read in frame from the first base. Beyond the CDR3, the reference TRBV5-6 and TRBJ2-7 genes provide the residues; the full variable domain reads: DAGVTQSPTHLIKTRGQQVTLRCSPKSGHDTVSWYQQALGQGPQFIFQYYEEEERQRGNFPDRFSGHQFPNYSSELNVNALLLGDSALYLCASSSLLTGYSYEQYFGPGTRLTVT.